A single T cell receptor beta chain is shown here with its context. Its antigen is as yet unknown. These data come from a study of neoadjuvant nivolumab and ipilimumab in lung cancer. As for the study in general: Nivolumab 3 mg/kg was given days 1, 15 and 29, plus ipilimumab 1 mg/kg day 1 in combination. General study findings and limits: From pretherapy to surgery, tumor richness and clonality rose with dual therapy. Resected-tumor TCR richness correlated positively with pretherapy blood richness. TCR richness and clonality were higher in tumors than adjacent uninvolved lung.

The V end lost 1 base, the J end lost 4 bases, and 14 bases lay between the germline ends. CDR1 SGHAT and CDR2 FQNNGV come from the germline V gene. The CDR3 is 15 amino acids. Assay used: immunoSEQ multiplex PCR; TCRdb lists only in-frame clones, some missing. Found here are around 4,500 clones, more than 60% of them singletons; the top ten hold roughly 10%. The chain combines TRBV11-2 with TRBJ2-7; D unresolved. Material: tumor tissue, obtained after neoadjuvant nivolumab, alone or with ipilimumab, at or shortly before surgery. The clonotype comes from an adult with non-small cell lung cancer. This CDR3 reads CASSLGDGGAYEQYF. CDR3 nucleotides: TGTGCCAGCAGCTTAGGCGATGGCGGAGCTTACGAGCAGTACTTC.